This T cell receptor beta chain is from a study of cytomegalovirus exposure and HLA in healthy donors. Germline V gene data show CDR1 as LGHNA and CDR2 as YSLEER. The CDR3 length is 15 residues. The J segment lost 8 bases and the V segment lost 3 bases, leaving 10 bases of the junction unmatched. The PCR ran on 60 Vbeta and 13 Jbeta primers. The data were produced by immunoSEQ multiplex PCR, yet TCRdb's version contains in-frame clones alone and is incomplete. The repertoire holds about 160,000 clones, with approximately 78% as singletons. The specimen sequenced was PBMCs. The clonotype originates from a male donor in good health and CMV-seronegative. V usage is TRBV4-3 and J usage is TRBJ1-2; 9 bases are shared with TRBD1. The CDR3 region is CASSQGTGTGSGYTF. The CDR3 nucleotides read TGCGCCAGCAGCCAGGGGACCGGGACAGGGAGCGGCTACACCTTC.